One sample yielded the 19 T cell receptor beta chains listed below, sequenced in a study of T cells after yellow fever vaccination. TCRdb ran MiXCR on the 5' RACE reads and lists one entry per CDR3 protein. This repertoire shows a few hundred thousand distinct CDR3 sequences, around 21% found once; its top ten account for 14%. The sample here was PBMCs, taken 15 days after the yellow fever booster vaccination. Receptors were obtained from a man aged 25 to 45 who received the YFV17D yellow fever vaccine.

Only a few counts were recorded for this clonotype. J is TRBJ2-1 and V is TRBV4-3; perhaps TRBD2 as D (6 bases). The CDR3 extends over 15 amino acids. Germline values: CDR1 LGHNA, CDR2 YSLEER. V was trimmed by 3 bases and J by 6 bases, leaving 15 bases between them. CDR3 protein: CASSQARTIFNEQFF. The CDR3 coding sequence is TGCGCCAGCAGCCAGGCGAGGACTATCTTCAATGAGCAGTTCTTC.

This clonotype was recorded only once. A junction boundary mismatches the germline segment, possibly from a read error. The chain has TRBV15 and TRBJ2-4; the D gene could be TRBD1 or TRBD2 (5 bases each). The germline CDR1 and CDR2 sequences are LNHNV and YYDKDF (reference sequence). The CDR3 contains 15 residues. The CDR3: CTTSRGILGTDIQYF. The CDR3 coding sequence is TGTACCACCAGCAGAGGGATCCTTGGGACGGACATTCAGTACTTC.

The chain joins TRBV5-4 to TRBJ2-3; 15 bases align to TRBD2. Germline V gives CDR1 SGHNT, CDR2 YYREEE (reference sequence). V was clipped by 4 bases and J by 4 bases; unmatched bases: 7. This CDR3 has 17 amino acids. The CDR3 spells CASSPGGTSGRSDTQYF. CDR3 bases: TGTGCCAGCAGCCCCGGGGGGACTAGCGGGAGGTCAGATACGCAGTATTTT. Combining the CDR3 with reference TRBV5-4 and TRBJ2-3 gives the whole variable domain ETGVTQSPTHLIKTRGQQVTLRCSSQSGHNTVSWYQQALGQGPQFIFQYYREEENGRGNFPPRFSGLQFPNYSSELNVNALELDDSALYLCASSPGGTSGRSDTQYFGPGTRLTVL.

This rearrangement joins TRBV12-3 or TRBV12-4 to TRBJ2-7, with 9 bases aligning to TRBD2. This CDR3 region has 14 residues. J lost 6 bases, V lost 5 bases, and 8 bases had no gene match. DNA of the CDR3: TGTGCCAGCAGTACAACGGGACTAGCAACCGAGCAGTACTTC. It encodes CASSTTGLATEQYF.

In this sample, this clonotype turned up a few times. This CDR3 reads CASSSRTGQGTDTQYF. DNA of the CDR3: TGTGCCAGCAGCTCCCGGACAGGGCAGGGCACAGATACGCAGTATTTT. The rearrangement joins TRBV7-6 to TRBJ2-3; TRBD1 aligns across 8 bases. In germline, CDR1 is SGHVS, CDR2 FNYEAQ. This CDR3 comprises 16 residues. V dropped 4 bases and J dropped 1; count of bases not matched to a gene: 7.

The table lists this clonotype with a few counts. This chain uses TRBV28 with TRBJ2-7, with D unresolved. In germline, CDR1 is MDHEN, CDR2 SYDVKM. The length of the CDR3 is 13 residues. Trimming cost V 7 bases and J 2 bases, with 12 bases left between them. The CDR3 is CASTPSLTYEQYF. The CDR3 DNA follows: TGTGCCAGCACCCCCTCGCTTACCTACGAGCAGTACTTC.

This sequence joins TRBV12-3 or TRBV12-4 and TRBJ1-5; 8 bases fit TRBD1. The CDR3 runs 15 residues. Trimming cost V 4 bases and J 1 base; bases outside gene matches: 3. CDR3 protein: CASSSGGRSNQPQHF. The CDR3 nucleotides are TGTGCCAGCAGTTCAGGGGGCCGGAGCAATCAGCCCCAGCATTTT.

V and J are TRBV4-2 and TRBJ2-2, with 13 positions matching TRBD2. Germline assignment: CDR1 LGHNA and CDR2 YNFKEQ. This CDR3 is 15 amino acids long. Losses at the gene ends were 5 bases for V and 8 bases for J; bases not matched to a gene: 5. This CDR3 is CASSGTSGMAGELFF. DNA for the CDR3: TGTGCCAGCAGCGGGACTAGCGGGATGGCTGGGGAGCTGTTTTTT.

This clonotype was seen a handful of times. The chain carries TRBV11-2 and TRBJ2-6; TRBD1 agrees at 8 bases. Germline-derived CDR1 and CDR2 are SGHAT and FQNNGV. Unmatched junction bases numbered 11, after V lost 7 bases and J lost 15 bases. This CDR3 is built from 13 residues. CDR3 coding DNA: TGTGCCAGCATCGGGACAGGCCCCAATGACCTGACTTTC. It specifies CASIGTGPNDLTF.

V gene TRBV7-2 combines with J gene TRBJ2-5, with D perhaps given as TRBD1 or TRBD2 (5 bases each). The V and J ends lost 4 bases and 2 bases respectively, with 14 bases between them. The germline gives CDR1 SGHTA, CDR2 FQGNSA. The CDR3 extends over 15 amino acids. Here the CDR3 DNA reads TGTGCCAGCAGCTCAGCATGGGGACCACAAGAGACCCAGTACTTC. Its protein product is CASSSAWGPQETQYF.

This chain links TRBV18 with TRBJ2-3; D is unclear. This CDR3 spans 13 amino acids. Trimming stripped 0 bases from V and 6 bases from J, with 7 bases between. Germline CDR1 and CDR2: KGHSH and LQKENI. CDR3 in amino acids: CASSPPRGDTQYF. The CDR3 DNA follows: TGTGCCAGCTCACCACCCCGAGGTGATACGCAGTATTTT.

This clonotype came up a few times. The chain combines TRBV6-1 with TRBJ2-2, with D perhaps TRBD2 (6 bases). From germline, CDR1 is MNHNS and CDR2 SASEGT. Trimming shortened V by 8 bases and J by 6 bases, and 19 bases separated the two germline ends. The CDR3 is 15 residues long. The CDR3 loop is CASGRAGRRSGELFF. CDR3 coding DNA: TGTGCCAGCGGTCGGGCCGGGAGACGATCCGGGGAGCTGTTTTTT.

This clonotype has just a few counts. The V call is TRBV5-6, the J call TRBJ2-7, with 11 nucleotides matching TRBD1. Per germline, CDR1 SGHDT and CDR2 YYEEEE. The CDR3 spans 13 residues. Unmatched junction bases numbered 2, after V lost 3 bases and J lost 6 bases. CDR3 in amino acids: CASSWGQGGEQYF. CDR3 nucleotide sequence: TGTGCCAGCAGCTGGGGACAGGGGGGCGAGCAGTACTTC. The full variable domain, with the rest looked up from reference TRBV5-6 and TRBJ2-7, is DAGVTQSPTHLIKTRGQQVTLRCSPKSGHDTVSWYQQALGQGPQFIFQYYEEEERQRGNFPDRFSGHQFPNYSSELNVNALLLGDSALYLCASSWGQGGEQYFGPGTRLTVT.

Many counts were recorded for this clonotype. The V and J genes are TRBV4-3 and TRBJ2-5; TRBD2 aligns across 9 bases. The V and J ends lost 4 bases and 2 bases, in that order; junction bases with no gene match: 8. Germline CDR1 LGHNA, CDR2 YSLEER. CDR3 length equals 16 residues. The chain's CDR3 is CASSPGSTSGQETQYF. CDR3 nucleotides: TGCGCCAGCAGCCCCGGCTCTACTAGCGGGCAAGAGACCCAGTACTTC.

This chain links TRBV7-9 with TRBJ2-2; D may be TRBD2 (6 bases). The germline V and J ends were trimmed by 8 bases and 5 bases, with 18 bases remaining between them. The CDR3 extends over 15 amino acids. Germline V gene sequence: CDR1 SEHNR, CDR2 FQNEAQ (reference sequence). The CDR3 sequence is CASRELAGGTGELFF. The CDR3 DNA follows: TGTGCCAGCCGGGAGCTCGCCGGAGGAACCGGGGAGCTGTTTTTT.

The V and J genes are TRBV29-1 and TRBJ2-5, with D possibly being TRBD2 (5 bases). The CDR3 is 17 amino acids. The germline V gene has CDR1 SQVTM and CDR2 ANQGSEA. Trimming stripped 3 bases from V and 2 bases from J, with 22 bases between. The CDR3: CSVDGVARSSGQETQYF. The CDR3 DNA follows: TGCAGCGTTGACGGAGTAGCAAGATCTTCGGGGCAAGAGACCCAGTACTTC.

The V call is TRBV10-3, the J call TRBJ2-3, with D unresolved. This CDR3 contains 16 residues. Per the germline V gene, CDR1 is ENHRY and CDR2 is SYGVKD. With 0 bases removed from V and 4 bases from J, the gap between germline ends came to 14 bases. DNA of the CDR3: TGTGCCATCAGTGAGTCCAAATGGGCCAGATCAGATACGCAGTATTTT. As protein: CAISESKWARSDTQYF.

This clonotype came up a few times. The chain uses TRBV24-1 and TRBJ1-2, with 7 bases lining up with TRBD1. The CDR3 is made up of 18 amino acids. Germline assignment: CDR1 KGHDR and CDR2 SFDVKD. Trimming removed 5 bases from V and 0 bases from J; junction bases left unmatched: 14. This CDR3 reads CATSARRDSSYSNYGYTF. For the CDR3, the DNA is TGTGCCACCAGTGCCCGCCGGGACAGCTCGTATTCTAACTATGGCTACACCTTC.

This clonotype came up a few times. J is TRBJ2-3 and V is TRBV28, with TRBD1 matching 9 bases. Germline CDR1 is MDHEN and CDR2 is SYDVKM. The length of the CDR3 is 15 residues. V lost 7 bases to trimming and J lost 6 bases; unmatched junction nucleotides: 11. The CDR3 DNA sequence: TGTGCCAGCAAGAGGGGACAGGGTTTTGAGGATACGCAGTATTTT. Amino acids: CASKRGQGFEDTQYF. Variable domain in full (rest from reference TRBV28 and TRBJ2-3): DVKVTQSSRYLVKRTGEKVFLECVQDMDHENMFWYRQDPGLGLRLIYFSYDVKMKEKGDIPEGYSVSREKKERFSLILESASTNQTSMYLCASKRGQGFEDTQYFGPGTRLTVL.